A selection of T cell receptor beta chains follows, all from one sample in a study of radiation and T cells in renal cell carcinoma. The data were produced by immunoSEQ multiplex PCR, yet TCRdb's version contains in-frame clones alone and is incomplete. The sample holds 10,000 to 15,000 clones, 33% seen once. Sequences were derived from tumor tissue, sampled from a patient whose treatment included radiotherapy and nephrectomy. The receptor source for this set is a man between 60 and 75 years old with renal cell carcinoma. The CDR3 runs from the conserved cysteine through the conserved F or W. The D gene is left open where the match is weak. Clone size is given for some rows only: seen once, a few or many times, or a class if the clone is expanded.

J: TRBJ1-2
size: -
D: -
V: TRBV5-4
DNA: TGTGCCAGCAGCTTAACGGGACAAAACTATGGCTACACCTTC
CDR3: CASSLTGQNYGYTF

J: TRBJ1-1
size: -
D: -
V: TRBV6-5
DNA: TGTGCCAGCAGAGAAGGAGGGGTCACTGAAGCTTTCTTT
CDR3: CASREGGVTEAFF

J: TRBJ1-2
size: medium-sized
D: -
V: TRBV7-2
DNA: TGTGCCAGCAGCCCCACTCGGGTTAACTATGGCTACACCTTC
CDR3: CASSPTRVNYGYTF

J: TRBJ2-1
size: few
D: -
V: TRBV6-1
DNA: TGTGCCAGCAGTGAGGCTATACGATACAATGAGCAGTTCTTC
CDR3: CASSEAIRYNEQFF

J: TRBJ1-5
size: -
D: -
V: TRBV9
DNA: TGTGCCAGCAGCGTAGAGGGCTCGGAGAGACACCAACGTCAGCCCCAGCATTTT
CDR3: CASSVEGSERHQRQPQHF

J: TRBJ1-2
size: -
D: -
V: TRBV6-5
DNA: TGTGCCAGCAGTTATCAGGGCTGGGGCTATGGCTACACCTTC
CDR3: CASSYQGWGYGYTF

J: TRBJ1-1
size: few
D: -
V: TRBV5-6
DNA: TGTGCCAGCAGCTTGGTAGGGGCCGACACTGAAGCTTTCTTT
CDR3: CASSLVGADTEAFF

J: TRBJ1-6
size: -
D: -
V: TRBV7-6
DNA: TGTGCCACCGCCCGACGGACCTATAATTCACCCCTCCACTTT
CDR3: CATARRTYNSPLHF

J: TRBJ1-1
size: -
D: -
V: TRBV2
DNA: TGTGCCAGCAGTGAACCCGGACAGACGAACACTGAAGCTTTCTTT
CDR3: CASSEPGQTNTEAFF

J: TRBJ1-1
size: -
D: -
V: TRBV18
DNA: TGTGCCAGCTCACCTCGGACGCCCTGGGGTAACACTGAAGCTTTCTTT
CDR3: CASSPRTPWGNTEAFF

J: TRBJ1-1
size: -
D: -
V: TRBV6-5
DNA: TGTGCCAGCAGTTACGACATGTCCATGAACACTGAAGCTTTCTTT
CDR3: CASSYDMSMNTEAFF

J: TRBJ2-5
size: few
D: -
V: TRBV18
DNA: TGTGCCAGCACCCTCGAGGGTCGGGAGACCCAGTACTTC
CDR3: CASTLEGRETQYF

J: TRBJ1-1
size: -
D: -
V: TRBV4-3
DNA: TGCGCCAGCAGCCAAGTGGAGGGAAACACTGAAGCTTTCTTT
CDR3: CASSQVEGNTEAFF

J: TRBJ1-5
size: -
D: -
V: TRBV5-6
DNA: TGTGCCAGCAGCTTACTAGGGAGGGGAGACAATCAGCCCCAGCATTTT
CDR3: CASSLLGRGDNQPQHF

J: TRBJ1-1
size: few
D: -
V: TRBV2
DNA: TGTGCCAGTTGTTTCTACACTGAAGCTTTCTTT
CDR3: CASCFYTEAFF

J: TRBJ2-5
size: -
D: -
V: TRBV23-1
DNA: TGCGCCAGCAGTCAATCGCGCCGGGAGAGGGTGGAGACCCAGTACTTC
CDR3: CASSQSRRERVETQYF

J: TRBJ1-4
size: few
D: -
V: TRBV5-5
DNA: TGTGCCAGCAGCTTGGCGACACCAAATGAAAAACTGTTTTTT
CDR3: CASSLATPNEKLFF

J: TRBJ1-6
size: -
D: -
V: TRBV4-3
DNA: TGCGCCAGCAGCCAAGAGGGTCCCGGCAATTCACCCCTCCACTTT
CDR3: CASSQEGPGNSPLHF

J: TRBJ2-1
size: -
D: TRBD2
V: TRBV5-1
DNA: TGCGCCAGCAGCTTGCCGGGACTAGCGGGAGGTAATGAGCAGTTCTTC
CDR3: CASSLPGLAGGNEQFF

J: TRBJ2-2
size: -
D: TRBD1
V: TRBV2
DNA: TGTGCCAGCACCCTTACCACAGGGGACACCGGGGAGCTGTTTTTT
CDR3: CASTLTTGDTGELFF

J: TRBJ2-4
size: -
D: -
V: TRBV4-3
DNA: TGCGCCAGCAGCCAAGACAGGGGAATGGGAAACATTCAGTACTTC
CDR3: CASSQDRGMGNIQYF

J: TRBJ2-1
size: few
D: TRBD2
V: TRBV18
DNA: TGTGCCAGCTCACTTAAGCGGGGGATGTACAATGAGCAGTTCTTC
CDR3: CASSLKRGMYNEQFF

J: TRBJ1-1
size: few
D: -
V: TRBV27
DNA: TGTGCCAGCAGTCCCCTGGGACGGACGAACACTGAAGCTTTCTTT
CDR3: CASSPLGRTNTEAFF

J: TRBJ2-3
size: -
D: TRBD2
V: TRBV13
DNA: TGTGCCAGCAGCTTAGAGGCTAGCGGGCCCACAGATACGCAGTATTTT
CDR3: CASSLEASGPTDTQYF

J: TRBJ1-1
size: once
D: -
V: TRBV25-1
DNA: TGTGCCAGCAGAGTAGGGACAACGAACACTGAAGCTTTCTTT
CDR3: CASRVGTTNTEAFF

J: TRBJ2-1
size: many
D: TRBD2
V: TRBV18
DNA: TGTGCCAGCTCACCCCTCGGGACTAGCGGGGGGGATGAGCAGTTCTTC
CDR3: CASSPLGTSGGDEQFF

J: TRBJ2-5
size: -
D: -
V: TRBV7-6
DNA: TGTGCCAGCAGCAAGTGGAGGGAGACCCAGTACTTC
CDR3: CASSKWRETQYF

J: TRBJ2-1
size: many
D: TRBD2
V: TRBV5-4
DNA: TGTGCCAGCGGGAGAGGTAGCGGGGACAATGAGCAGTTCTTC
CDR3: CASGRGSGDNEQFF

J: TRBJ2-2
size: -
D: -
V: TRBV6-5
DNA: TGTGCCAGCAGTTACTCGCAAGGGATTGGCGGGGAGCTGTTTTTT
CDR3: CASSYSQGIGGELFF

J: TRBJ2-2
size: -
D: -
V: TRBV5-5
DNA: TGTGCCAGCAGCGACGGTCCCGAGGTTATCGCCGGGGAGCTGTTTTTT
CDR3: CASSDGPEVIAGELFF

J: TRBJ2-3
size: -
D: -
V: TRBV30
DNA: TGTGCCCTAAACCAGGGCGCAGATACGCAGTATTTT
CDR3: CALNQGADTQYF

J: TRBJ2-2
size: -
D: TRBD1
V: TRBV7-9
DNA: TGTGCCAGCAGCTGGGACAGTTTTACCGGGGAGCTGTTTTTT
CDR3: CASSWDSFTGELFF

J: TRBJ2-3
size: once
D: -
V: TRBV30
DNA: TGTGCCTGGGGAACAGGCGGGGCAGATACGCAGTATTTT
CDR3: CAWGTGGADTQYF

J: TRBJ2-3
size: few
D: -
V: TRBV29-1
DNA: TGCAGCGGTGACAGCCTAGGCACAGATACGCAGTATTTT
CDR3: CSGDSLGTDTQYF

J: TRBJ1-2
size: -
D: -
V: TRBV5-4
DNA: TGTGCCAGCAGCCTACAGACAGGTCCCTACATTAGCTACACCTTC
CDR3: CASSLQTGPYISYTF

J: TRBJ1-1
size: medium-sized
D: -
V: TRBV28
DNA: TGTGCCAGCAACCTAGCAGGGGACACTGAAGCTTTCTTT
CDR3: CASNLAGDTEAFF

J: TRBJ2-2
size: few
D: -
V: TRBV10-1
DNA: TGCGCCAGCAGTGATGCAACTGCCACCGGGGAGCTGTTTTTT
CDR3: CASSDATATGELFF

J: TRBJ1-1
size: -
D: -
V: TRBV28
DNA: TGTGCCAGCAGTTTATTGGGGTTCTCTGAAGCTTTCTTT
CDR3: CASSLLGFSEAFF